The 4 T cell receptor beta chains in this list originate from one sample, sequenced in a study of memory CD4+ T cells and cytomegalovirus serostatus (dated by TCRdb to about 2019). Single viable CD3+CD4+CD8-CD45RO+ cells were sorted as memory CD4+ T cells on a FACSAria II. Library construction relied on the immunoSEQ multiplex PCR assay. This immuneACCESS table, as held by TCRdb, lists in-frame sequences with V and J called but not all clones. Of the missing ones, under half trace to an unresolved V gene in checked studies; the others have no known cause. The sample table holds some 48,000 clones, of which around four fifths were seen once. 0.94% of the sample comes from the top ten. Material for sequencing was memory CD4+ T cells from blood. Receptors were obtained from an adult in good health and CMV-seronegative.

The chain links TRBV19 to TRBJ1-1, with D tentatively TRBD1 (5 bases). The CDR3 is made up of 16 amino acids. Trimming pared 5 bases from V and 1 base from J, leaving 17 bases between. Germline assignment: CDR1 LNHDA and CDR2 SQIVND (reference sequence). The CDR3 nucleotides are TGTGCCAGTAGTCCCCGGGACGTCCGAGGGAACACTGAAGCTTTCTTT. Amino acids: CASSPRDVRGNTEAFF.

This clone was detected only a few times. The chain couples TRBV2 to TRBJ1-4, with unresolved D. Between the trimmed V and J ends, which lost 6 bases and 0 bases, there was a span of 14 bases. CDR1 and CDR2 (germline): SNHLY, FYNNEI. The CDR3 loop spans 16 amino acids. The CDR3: CASSPFGVATNEKLFF. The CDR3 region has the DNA TGTGCCAGCAGCCCCTTCGGGGTTGCAACTAATGAAAAACTGTTTTTT.

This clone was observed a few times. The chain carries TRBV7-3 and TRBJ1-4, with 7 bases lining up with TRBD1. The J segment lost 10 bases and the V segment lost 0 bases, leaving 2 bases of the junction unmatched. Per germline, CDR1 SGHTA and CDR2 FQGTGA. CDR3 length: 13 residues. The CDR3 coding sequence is TGTGCCAGCAGCTTAACGAACAGGGGAAAACTGTTTTTT. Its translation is CASSLTNRGKLFF.

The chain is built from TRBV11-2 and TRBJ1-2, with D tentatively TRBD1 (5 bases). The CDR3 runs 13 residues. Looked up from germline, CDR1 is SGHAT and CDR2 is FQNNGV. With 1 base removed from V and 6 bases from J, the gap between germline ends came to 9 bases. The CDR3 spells CASSLGQLDGYTF. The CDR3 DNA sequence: TGTGCCAGCAGCTTAGGACAGCTTGATGGCTACACCTTC.